One and the same sample provided the 7 T cell receptor beta chains below, sequenced in a study of Tregs in tolerant kidney transplant recipients. TCRdb keeps only in-frame clones here, not all; method: immunoSEQ multiplex PCR. The top ten hold 3.8% of the sample, which has about 64,000 clones, more than 70% seen once. Mixed chimerism was transient after nonmyeloablative marrow transplants from related graft donors. The sequencing here drew on CD4+ T cells from blood (PBMCs), taken 6 months after the transplant. Source of these receptors: a human patient who received a combined kidney and bone marrow transplant. Among the T cells, some may be from the graft donor.

This chain connects TRBV6-5 to TRBJ2-7; 8 bases align to TRBD1. The ends lost 5 bases at V and 5 bases at J; junction bases unmatched: 5. The CDR3 length is 13 residues. Germline CDR1 MNHEY, CDR2 SVGAGI. The CDR3 here is CASSPTGAHEQYF. In DNA form, the CDR3 reads TGTGCCAGCAGTCCGACAGGGGCCCACGAGCAGTACTTC.

CDR3 sequence reads: CASSSGTARIYEQYF. The CDR3 nucleotides read TGCGCCAGCAGCAGTGGGACAGCCCGGATCTACGAGCAGTACTTC. This rearrangement joins TRBV5-1 to TRBJ2-7; 7 nucleotides agree with TRBD1. The J segment lost 3 bases and the V segment lost 4 bases, leaving 10 bases of the junction unmatched. CDR1 is SGHRS and CDR2 is YFSETQ in the germline V gene. This CDR3 contains 15 residues.

The gene calls are TRBV9 and TRBJ2-1; the match to TRBD2 covers 9 bases. Germline values: CDR1 SGDLS, CDR2 YYNGEE. The CDR3 has 15 amino acids. V was clipped by 3 bases and J by 0 bases; unmatched bases: 1. The CDR3 region has the DNA TGTGCCAGCAGCGAGGGACTAGCCTCCTACAATGAGCAGTTCTTC. It is translated as CASSEGLASYNEQFF.

The chain couples TRBV5-6 to TRBJ2-7; D is unresolved. The germline V gene encodes CDR1 SGHDT and CDR2 YYEEEE. V was shortened by 0 bases and J by 0 bases, with 7 bases between the two germline ends. The CDR3 spans 14 residues. In nucleotides, the CDR3 is TGTGCCAGCAGCTTGGGAGTGAGCTCCTACGAGCAGTACTTC. Translated: CASSLGVSSYEQYF.

In its sample, this clone was seen once. The chain uses TRBV28 and TRBJ2-5, with D tentatively TRBD2 (5 bases). Trimming removed 2 bases at V and 4 bases at J, with 5 bases between. The CDR3 loop spans 12 amino acids. CDR1 and CDR2 from the germline V gene are MDHEN and SYDVKM. The CDR3 coding sequence is TGTGCCAGCAGTTTAGAGGGAGAGACCCAGTACTTC. Protein: CASSLEGETQYF. Combining the CDR3 with reference TRBV28 and TRBJ2-5 gives the whole variable domain DVKVTQSSRYLVKRTGEKVFLECVQDMDHENMFWYRQDPGLGLRLIYFSYDVKMKEKGDIPEGYSVSREKKERFSLILESASTNQTSMYLCASSLEGETQYFGPGTRLLVL.

This clone was seen a few times. This chain uses TRBV18 with TRBJ1-1; D unresolved. This CDR3 region has 14 residues. Germline V gene data show CDR1 as KGHSH and CDR2 as LQKENI. Trimming took off 3 bases at V and 4 bases at J, with 12 bases between the two ends. CDR3 bases: TGTGCCAGCTCACCGGGCACAGTAGGCACTGAAGCTTTCTTT. Its protein is CASSPGTVGTEAFF. Looking up the rest from reference TRBV18 and TRBJ1-1 gives the full variable domain: NAGVMQNPRHLVRRRGQEARLRCSPMKGHSHVYWYRQLPEEGLKFMVYLQKENIIDESGMPKERFSAEFPKEGPSILRIQQVVRGDSAAYFCASSPGTVGTEAFFGQGTRLTVV.

This chain links TRBV11-2 with TRBJ2-7, with D possibly TRBD1 on 6 matching bases. Germline CDR1 SGHAT, CDR2 FQNNGV. The V and J ends lost 1 base and 3 bases respectively, with 10 bases between them. There are 14 residues in the CDR3. CDR3 nucleotides: TGTGCCAGCAGCTTAGTAACAGGGTACTACGAGCAGTACTTC. Translation: CASSLVTGYYEQYF.